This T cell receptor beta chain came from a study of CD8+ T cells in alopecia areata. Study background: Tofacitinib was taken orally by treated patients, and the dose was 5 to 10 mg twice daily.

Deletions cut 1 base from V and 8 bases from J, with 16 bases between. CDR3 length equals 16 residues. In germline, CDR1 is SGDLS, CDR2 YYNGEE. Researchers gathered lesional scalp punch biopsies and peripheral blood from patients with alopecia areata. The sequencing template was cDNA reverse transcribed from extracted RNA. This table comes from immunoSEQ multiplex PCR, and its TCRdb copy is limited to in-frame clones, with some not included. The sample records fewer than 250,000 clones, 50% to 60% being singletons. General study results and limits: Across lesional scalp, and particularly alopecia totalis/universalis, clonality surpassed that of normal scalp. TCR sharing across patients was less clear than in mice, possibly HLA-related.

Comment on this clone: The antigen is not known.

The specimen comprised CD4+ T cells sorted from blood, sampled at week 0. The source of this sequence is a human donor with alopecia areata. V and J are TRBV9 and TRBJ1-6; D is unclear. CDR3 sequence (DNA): TGTGCCAGCAGCGTAAGTCTTCGGCAGAAGGATTCACCCCTCCACTTT. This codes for CASSVSLRQKDSPLHF. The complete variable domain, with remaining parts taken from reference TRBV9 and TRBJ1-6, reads DSGVTQTPKHLITATGQRVTLRCSPRSGDLSVYWYQQSLDQGLQFLIQYYNGEERAKGNILERFSAQQFPDLHSELNLSSLELGDSALYFCASSVSLRQKDSPLHFGNGTRLTVT.